This T cell receptor beta chain was documented in a study of cytomegalovirus exposure and HLA in healthy donors. On the study more broadly: Among several hundred genotyped donors, more than 65% fell in the Caucasian-associated ancestry cluster.

Germline V gene lookup returns CDR1 SEHNR and CDR2 FQNEAQ (reference sequence). J gave up 2 bases and V 5 bases, and 7 bases lay outside the gene matches. The CDR3 contains 16 residues. Of note for this clone: The target antigen is unknown.

Regarding the study as a whole: In a later analysis, DRB1 alleles had the most associated TCRs; HLA-C alleles the fewest. There was a cluster of highly shared sequence variants that was likely a sequencing artifact. V segments that were indistinguishable, TRBV6-2 and TRBV6-3 among them, were omitted from analysis.

The PCR contained 60 Vbeta and 13 Jbeta primers. Generated by immunoSEQ multiplex PCR, the TCRdb table keeps only in-frame clones and is missing some. The sample consists of 100,000 or so clones, about 66% of them appearing once. The chain uses TRBV7-9 and TRBJ2-1; 9 bases match TRBD2. The receptor's source is a young man in good health and CMV-seronegative. The sequencing sample was made of PBMCs. The CDR3: CASSPGGLAPYNEQFF. Written as DNA, the CDR3 is TGTGCCAGCAGCCCGGGGGGACTAGCTCCCTACAATGAGCAGTTCTTC.